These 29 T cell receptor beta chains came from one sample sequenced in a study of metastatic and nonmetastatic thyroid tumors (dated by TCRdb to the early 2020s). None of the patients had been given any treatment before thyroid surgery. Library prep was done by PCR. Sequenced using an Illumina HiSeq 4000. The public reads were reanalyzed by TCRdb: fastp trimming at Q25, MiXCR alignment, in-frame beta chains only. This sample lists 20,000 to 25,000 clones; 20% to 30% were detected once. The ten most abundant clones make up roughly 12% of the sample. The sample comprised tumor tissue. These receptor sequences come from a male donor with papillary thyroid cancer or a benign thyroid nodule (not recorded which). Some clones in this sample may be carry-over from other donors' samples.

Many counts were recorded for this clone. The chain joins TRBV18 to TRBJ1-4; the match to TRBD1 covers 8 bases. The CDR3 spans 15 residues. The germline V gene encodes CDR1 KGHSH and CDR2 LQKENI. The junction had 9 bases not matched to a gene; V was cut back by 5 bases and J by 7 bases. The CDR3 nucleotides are TGTGCCAGCTCAGATGACAGGGGATGGGGTGAAAAACTGTTTTTT. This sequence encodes CASSDDRGWGEKLFF.

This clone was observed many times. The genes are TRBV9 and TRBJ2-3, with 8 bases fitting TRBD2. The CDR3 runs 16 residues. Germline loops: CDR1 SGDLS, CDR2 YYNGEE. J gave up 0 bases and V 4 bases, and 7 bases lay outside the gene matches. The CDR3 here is CASSPGLASSTDTQYF. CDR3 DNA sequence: TGTGCCAGCAGCCCCGGACTAGCCAGCAGCACAGATACGCAGTATTTT. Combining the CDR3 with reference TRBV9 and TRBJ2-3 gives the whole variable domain DSGVTQTPKHLITATGQRVTLRCSPRSGDLSVYWYQQSLDQGLQFLIQYYNGEERAKGNILERFSAQQFPDLHSELNLSSLELGDSALYFCASSPGLASSTDTQYFGPGTRLTVL.

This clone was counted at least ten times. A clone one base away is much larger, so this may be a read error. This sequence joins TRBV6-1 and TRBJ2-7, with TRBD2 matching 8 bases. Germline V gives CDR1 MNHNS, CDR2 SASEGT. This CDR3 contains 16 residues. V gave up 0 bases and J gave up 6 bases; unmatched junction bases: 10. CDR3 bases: TGTGCCAGCAGTGAAGCAGTCGGGACGGGGGGGCCCGAGCAGTACTTC. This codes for CASSEAVGTGGPEQYF.

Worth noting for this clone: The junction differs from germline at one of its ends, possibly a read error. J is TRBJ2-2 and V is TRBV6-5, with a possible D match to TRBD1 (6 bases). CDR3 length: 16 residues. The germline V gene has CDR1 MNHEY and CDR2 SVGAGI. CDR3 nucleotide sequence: TGTGCCAGCAGTTACGCGACTCAGGGGTGGCCCGGGGAGCGGCTTTTT. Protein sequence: CASSYATQGWPGERLF.

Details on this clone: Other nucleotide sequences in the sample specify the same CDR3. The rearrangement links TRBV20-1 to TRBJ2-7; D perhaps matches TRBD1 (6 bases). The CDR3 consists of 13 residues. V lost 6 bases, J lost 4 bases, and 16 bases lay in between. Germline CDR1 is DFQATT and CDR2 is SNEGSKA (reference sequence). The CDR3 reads CSASLQGPYEQYF. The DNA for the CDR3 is TGCAGTGCGTCCCTACAGGGACCTTACGAGCAGTACTTC.

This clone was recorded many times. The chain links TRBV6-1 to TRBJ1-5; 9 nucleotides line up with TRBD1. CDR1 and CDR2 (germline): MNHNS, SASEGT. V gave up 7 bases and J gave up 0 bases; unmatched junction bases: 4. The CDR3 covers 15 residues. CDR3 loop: CASIWTGDSNQPQHF. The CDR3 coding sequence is TGTGCCAGCATCTGGACAGGGGATAGCAATCAGCCCCAGCATTTT.

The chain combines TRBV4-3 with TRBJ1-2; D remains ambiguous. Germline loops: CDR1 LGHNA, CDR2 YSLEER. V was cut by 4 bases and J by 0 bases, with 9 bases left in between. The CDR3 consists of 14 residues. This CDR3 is CASSLRRSNYGYTF. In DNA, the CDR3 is TGCGCCAGCAGCCTACGTCGGTCTAACTATGGCTACACCTTC.

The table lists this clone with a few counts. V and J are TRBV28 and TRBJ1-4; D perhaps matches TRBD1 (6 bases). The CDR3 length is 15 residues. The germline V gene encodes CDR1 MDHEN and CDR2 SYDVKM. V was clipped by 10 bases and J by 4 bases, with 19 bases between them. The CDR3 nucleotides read TGTGCCACCCCGAGGGGGGGGCTCTATAATGAAAAACTGTTTTTT. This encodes CATPRGGLYNEKLFF.

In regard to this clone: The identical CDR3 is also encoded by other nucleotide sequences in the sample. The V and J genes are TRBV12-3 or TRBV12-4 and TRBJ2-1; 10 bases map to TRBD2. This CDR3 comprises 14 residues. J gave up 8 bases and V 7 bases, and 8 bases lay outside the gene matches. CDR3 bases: TGTGCCAGCACCCTAGCGGGAGTAGGGGATGAGCAGTTCTTC. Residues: CASTLAGVGDEQFF.

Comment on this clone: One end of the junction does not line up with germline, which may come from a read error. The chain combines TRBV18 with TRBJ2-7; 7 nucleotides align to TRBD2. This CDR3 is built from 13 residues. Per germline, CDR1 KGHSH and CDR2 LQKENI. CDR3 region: CANSPMGRETDYF. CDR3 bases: TGTGCCAACTCACCCATGGGGCGGGAGACGGATTACTTC.

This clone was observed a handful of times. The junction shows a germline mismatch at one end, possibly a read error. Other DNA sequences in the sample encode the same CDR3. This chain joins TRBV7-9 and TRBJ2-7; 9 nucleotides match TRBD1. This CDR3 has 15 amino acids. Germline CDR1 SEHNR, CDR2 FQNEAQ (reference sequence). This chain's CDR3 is CASSWDRAASYEQYF. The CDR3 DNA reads TGTGCCAGCAGCTGGGACAGGGCTGCCTCCTATGAGCAGTACTTC.

As DNA, the CDR3 is TGTGCCAGCACCCTTTCGGACGGATACAATCAGCCCCAGCATTTT. Translating it yields CASTLSDGYNQPQHF. This sequence joins TRBV28 and TRBJ1-5; D uncertain. Germline lookup yields CDR1 MDHEN and CDR2 SYDVKM. V lost 7 bases to trimming and J lost 3 bases, with 16 bases between them. The CDR3 contains 15 residues.

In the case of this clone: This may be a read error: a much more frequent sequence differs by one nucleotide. The CDR3 loop reads CSAMLAASYEQYF. For the CDR3, the DNA is TGCAGTGCTATGCTAGCTGCATCCTACGAGCAGTACTTC. This chain uses TRBV20-1 with TRBJ2-7; possibly TRBD2 for D (5 bases). CDR3 length equals 13 residues. Germline V CDR1 and CDR2: DFQATT, SNEGSKA (reference sequence). Trimming took 4 bases from V and 1 from J, leaving 11 bases between them.

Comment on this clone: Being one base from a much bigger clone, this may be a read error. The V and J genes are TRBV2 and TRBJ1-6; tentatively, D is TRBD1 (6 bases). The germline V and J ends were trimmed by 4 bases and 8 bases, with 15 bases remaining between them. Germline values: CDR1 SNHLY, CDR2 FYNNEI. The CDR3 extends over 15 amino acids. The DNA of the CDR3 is TGTGCCAGCAGTGGACAGGTTGAGGGTGATTCACCCCTCCACTTT. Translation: CASSGQVEGDSPLHF.

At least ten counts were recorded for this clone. CDR3 in DNA: TGTGCCAGCAGCTACCTTGGGGGGGCGGCCTACGAGCAGTACTTC. This translates into CASSYLGGAAYEQYF. This rearrangement joins TRBV11-2 to TRBJ2-7, with D possibly TRBD2 on 7 matching bases. CDR3 length: 15 amino acids. V dropped 4 bases and J dropped 2 bases, with 15 bases sitting between them. Per germline, CDR1 SGHAT and CDR2 FQNNGV.

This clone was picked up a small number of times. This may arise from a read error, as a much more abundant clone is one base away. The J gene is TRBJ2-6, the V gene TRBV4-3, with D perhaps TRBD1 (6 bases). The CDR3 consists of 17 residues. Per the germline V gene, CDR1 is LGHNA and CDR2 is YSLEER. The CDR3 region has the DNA TGCGCCAGCAGCCCGACAGGTCCCCTCTCTGTGGCCAACGTCCTGACTTTC. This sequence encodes CASSPTGPLSVANVLTF.

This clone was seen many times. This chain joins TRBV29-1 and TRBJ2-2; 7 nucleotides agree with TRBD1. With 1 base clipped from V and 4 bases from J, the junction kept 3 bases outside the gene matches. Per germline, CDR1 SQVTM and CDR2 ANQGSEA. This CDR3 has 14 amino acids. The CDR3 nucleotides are TGCAGCGTTGAAGCAGGGGGATCCACCGGGGAGCTGTTTTTT. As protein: CSVEAGGSTGELFF.

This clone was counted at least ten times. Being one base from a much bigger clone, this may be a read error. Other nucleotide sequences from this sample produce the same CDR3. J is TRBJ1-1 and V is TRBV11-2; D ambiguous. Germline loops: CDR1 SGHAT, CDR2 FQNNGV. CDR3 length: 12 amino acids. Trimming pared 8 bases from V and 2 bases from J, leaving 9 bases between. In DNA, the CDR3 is TGTGCCAGCCGCCAACAAAACACTGAAGCTTTCTTT. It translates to CASRQQNTEAFF.

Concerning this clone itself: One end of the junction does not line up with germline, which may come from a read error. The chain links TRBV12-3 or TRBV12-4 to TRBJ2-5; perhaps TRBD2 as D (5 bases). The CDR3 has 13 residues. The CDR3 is CPSCLNRRETQYF. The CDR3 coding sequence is TGTCCCAGCTGTCTGAACCGGAGGGAGACCCAGTACTTC.

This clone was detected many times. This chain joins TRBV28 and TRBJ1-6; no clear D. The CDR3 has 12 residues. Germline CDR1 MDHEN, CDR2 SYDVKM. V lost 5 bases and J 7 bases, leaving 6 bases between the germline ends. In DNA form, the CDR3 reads TGTGCCAGCAGTCAAGGGAATTCACCCCTCCACTTT. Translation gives CASSQGNSPLHF. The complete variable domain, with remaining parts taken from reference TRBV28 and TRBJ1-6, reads DVKVTQSSRYLVKRTGEKVFLECVQDMDHENMFWYRQDPGLGLRLIYFSYDVKMKEKGDIPEGYSVSREKKERFSLILESASTNQTSMYLCASSQGNSPLHFGNGTRLTVT.

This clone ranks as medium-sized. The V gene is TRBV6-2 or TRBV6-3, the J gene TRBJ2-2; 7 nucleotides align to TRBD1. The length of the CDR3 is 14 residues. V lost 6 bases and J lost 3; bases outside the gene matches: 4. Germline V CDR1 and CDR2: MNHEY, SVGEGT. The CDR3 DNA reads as TGTGCCAGCAGCCCGGGACAGCACACCGGGGAGCTGTTTTTT. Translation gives CASSPGQHTGELFF.

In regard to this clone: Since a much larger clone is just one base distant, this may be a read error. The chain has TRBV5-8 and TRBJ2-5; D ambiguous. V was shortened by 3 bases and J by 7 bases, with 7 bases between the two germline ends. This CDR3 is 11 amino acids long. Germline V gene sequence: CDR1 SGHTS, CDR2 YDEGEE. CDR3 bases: TGTGCCAGCAGCTCGAATGGGACCCAGTACTTC. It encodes CASSSNGTQYF.

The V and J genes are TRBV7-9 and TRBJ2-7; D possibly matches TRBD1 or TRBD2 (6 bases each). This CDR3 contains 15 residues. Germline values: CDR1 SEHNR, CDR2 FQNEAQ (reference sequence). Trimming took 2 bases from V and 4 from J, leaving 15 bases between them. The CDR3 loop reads CASSLSRGGGYEQYF. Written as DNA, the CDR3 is TGTGCCAGCAGCTTATCCAGGGGAGGAGGTTACGAGCAGTACTTC.

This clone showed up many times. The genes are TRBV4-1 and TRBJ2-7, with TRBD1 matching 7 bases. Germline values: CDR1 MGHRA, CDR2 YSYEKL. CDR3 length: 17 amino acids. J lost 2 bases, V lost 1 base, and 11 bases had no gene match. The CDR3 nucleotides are TGCGCCAGCAGCCAAGGGGTGGGACAGAATCCACCCTACGAGCAGTACTTC. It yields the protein CASSQGVGQNPPYEQYF.

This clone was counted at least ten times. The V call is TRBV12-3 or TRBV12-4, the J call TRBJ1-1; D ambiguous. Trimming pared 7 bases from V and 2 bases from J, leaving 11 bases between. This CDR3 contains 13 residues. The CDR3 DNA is TGTGCCAGCACCCAGGACTCTAACACTGAAGCTTTCTTT. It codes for CASTQDSNTEAFF.

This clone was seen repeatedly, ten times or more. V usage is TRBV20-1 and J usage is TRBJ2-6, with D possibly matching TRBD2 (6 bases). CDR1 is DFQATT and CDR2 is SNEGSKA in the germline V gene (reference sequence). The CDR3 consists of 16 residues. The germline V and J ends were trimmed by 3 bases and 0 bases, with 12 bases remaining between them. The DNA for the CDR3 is TGCAGTGCTAGCGGGAGAAGAGGCTCTGGGGCCAACGTCCTGACTTTC. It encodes CSASGRRGSGANVLTF.

Written as DNA, the CDR3 is TGTGCCAGCAGTTTGTTCGGGGGAGGTCCAACGGGCGAGCAGTACTTC. Its protein product is CASSLFGGGPTGEQYF. The chain couples TRBV28 to TRBJ2-7; weak D call: TRBD2 (6 bases). The CDR3 contains 16 residues. V was cut by 3 bases and J by 6 bases, with 21 bases left in between. Germline CDR1 and CDR2: MDHEN and SYDVKM. Variable domain in full (rest from reference TRBV28 and TRBJ2-7): DVKVTQSSRYLVKRTGEKVFLECVQDMDHENMFWYRQDPGLGLRLIYFSYDVKMKEKGDIPEGYSVSREKKERFSLILESASTNQTSMYLCASSLFGGGPTGEQYFGPGTRLTVT.

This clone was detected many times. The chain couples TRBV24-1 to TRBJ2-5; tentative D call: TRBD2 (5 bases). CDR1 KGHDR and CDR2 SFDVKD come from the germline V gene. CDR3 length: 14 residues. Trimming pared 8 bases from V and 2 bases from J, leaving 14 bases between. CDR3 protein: CATNPGGEQETQYF. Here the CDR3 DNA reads TGTGCCACCAACCCCGGTGGGGAGCAAGAGACCCAGTACTTC.

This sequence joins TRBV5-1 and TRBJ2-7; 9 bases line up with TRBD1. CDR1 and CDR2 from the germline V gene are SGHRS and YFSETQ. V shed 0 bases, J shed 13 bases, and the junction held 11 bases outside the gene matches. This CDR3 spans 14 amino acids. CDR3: CASSLGGDRVPHYF. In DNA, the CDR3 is TGCGCCAGCAGCTTGGGGGGGGACAGGGTCCCTCATTACTTC.